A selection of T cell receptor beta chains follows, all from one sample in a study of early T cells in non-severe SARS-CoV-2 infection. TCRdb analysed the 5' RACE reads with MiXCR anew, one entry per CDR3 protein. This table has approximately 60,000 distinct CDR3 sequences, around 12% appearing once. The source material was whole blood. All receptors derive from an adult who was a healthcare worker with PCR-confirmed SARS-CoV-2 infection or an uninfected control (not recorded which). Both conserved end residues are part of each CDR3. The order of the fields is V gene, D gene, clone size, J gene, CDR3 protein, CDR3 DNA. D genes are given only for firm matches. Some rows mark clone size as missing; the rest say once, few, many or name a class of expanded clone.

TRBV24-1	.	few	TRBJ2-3	CATSGGGHSSTDTQYF	TGTGCCACCAGTGGAGGGGGACACTCTAGCACAGATACGCAGTATTTT
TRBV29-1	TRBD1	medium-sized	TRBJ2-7	CSVAGGRYEQYF	TGCAGCGTCGCAGGGGGCAGATACGAGCAGTACTTC
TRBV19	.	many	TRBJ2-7	CASSPWKGAYEQYF	TGTGCCAGTAGTCCCTGGAAGGGCGCCTACGAGCAGTACTTC
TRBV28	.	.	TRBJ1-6	CASSSSRANNSPLHF	TGTGCCAGCAGTTCCTCCAGGGCTAATAATTCACCCCTCCACTTT
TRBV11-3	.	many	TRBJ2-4	CASSLYNAELAKNIQYF	TGTGCCAGCAGCTTATATAACGCAGAGTTAGCCAAAAACATTCAGTACTTC
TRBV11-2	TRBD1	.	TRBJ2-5	CASSLDLRTGSETQYF	TGTGCCAGCAGCTTAGATCTCAGGACAGGGTCGGAGACCCAGTACTTC
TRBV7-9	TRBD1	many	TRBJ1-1	CASSQGDTEAFF	TGTGCCAGCAGCCAGGGGGACACTGAAGCTTTCTTT
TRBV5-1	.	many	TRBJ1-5	CASSLDGQNNQPQHF	TGCGCCAGCAGCTTGGATGGACAGAACAATCAGCCCCAGCATTTT
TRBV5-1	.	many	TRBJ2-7	CASSASTGYEQYF	TGCGCCAGCAGCGCCTCGACTGGTTACGAGCAGTACTTC
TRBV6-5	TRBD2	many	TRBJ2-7	CASRASGGPYEQYF	TGTGCCAGCAGGGCTAGCGGGGGGCCCTACGAGCAGTACTTC
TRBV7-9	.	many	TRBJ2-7	CASRQLPYEQYF	TGTGCCAGCAGACAGCTCCCCTACGAGCAGTACTTC
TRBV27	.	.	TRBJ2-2	CASSTRGAGTGELFF	TGTGCCAGCAGTACTAGGGGAGCGGGCACCGGGGAGCTGTTTTTT
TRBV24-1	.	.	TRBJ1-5	CATSPGGRGNQPQHF	TGTGCCACCAGTCCGGGGGGGCGCGGCAATCAGCCCCAGCATTTT
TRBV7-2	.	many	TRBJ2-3	CASSLLTSDTQYF	TGTGCCAGCAGCTTACTTACTAGCGATACGCAGTATTTT
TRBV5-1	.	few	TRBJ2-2	CASSLDPITRGELFF	TGCGCCAGCAGCTTGGACCCCATTACCCGGGGGGAGCTGTTTTTT
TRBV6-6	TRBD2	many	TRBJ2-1	CASSYSSSGALGAHEQFF	TGTGCCAGCAGTTACTCTTCTAGCGGGGCCCTCGGGGCACATGAGCAGTTCTTC
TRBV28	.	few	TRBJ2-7	CASSFVLTYEQYF	TGTGCCAGCAGTTTTGTTTTGACCTACGAGCAGTACTTC
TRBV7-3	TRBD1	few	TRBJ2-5	CASSVGTGQETQYF	TGTGCCAGCAGCGTGGGGACAGGTCAAGAGACCCAGTACTTC
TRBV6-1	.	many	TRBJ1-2	CASRPAPGPNYGYTF	TGTGCCAGCAGACCAGCCCCGGGCCCTAACTATGGCTACACCTTC
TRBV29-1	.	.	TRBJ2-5	CSVEDRGRGRETQYF	TGCAGCGTTGAAGATAGGGGACGGGGGAGAGAGACCCAGTACTTC
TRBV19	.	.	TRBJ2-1	CASSVLGSTYNEQFF	TGTGCCAGTAGTGTGTTAGGTTCTACCTACAATGAGCAGTTCTTC
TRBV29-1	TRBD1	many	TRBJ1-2	CSVRLTGVHYGYTF	TGCAGCGTCCGATTGACAGGGGTACACTATGGCTACACCTTC
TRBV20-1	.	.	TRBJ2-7	CSASDLYEQYF	TGCAGTGCTAGTGACCTCTACGAGCAGTACTTC
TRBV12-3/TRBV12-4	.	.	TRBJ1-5	CASSLWDGGLSNQPQHF	TGTGCCAGCAGTTTGTGGGACGGAGGCCTTAGCAATCAGCCCCAGCATTTT
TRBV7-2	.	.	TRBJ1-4	CASSTRLATNEKLFF	TGTGCCAGCAGCACCCGCCTAGCAACTAATGAAAAACTGTTTTTT
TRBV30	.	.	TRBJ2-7	CAWSHTGPYEQYF	TGTGCCTGGAGTCACACAGGTCCCTACGAGCAGTACTTC
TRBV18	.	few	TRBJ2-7	CASSPLGGLGLF	TGTGCCAGCTCACCCCTCGGAGGGTTGGGTCTCTTC
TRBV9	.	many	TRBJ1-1	CASRREGPNTEAFF	TGTGCCAGCAGGCGGGAAGGTCCTAACACTGAAGCTTTCTTT
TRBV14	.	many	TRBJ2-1	CASSQDMVAGEQFF	TGTGCCAGCAGCCAAGATATGGTGGCCGGTGAGCAGTTCTTC
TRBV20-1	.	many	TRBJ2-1	CSARANEQFF	TGCAGTGCTAGAGCCAATGAGCAGTTCTTC
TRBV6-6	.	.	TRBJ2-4	CASSYSGVKNIQYF	TGTGCCAGCAGTTACTCAGGGGTCAAAAACATTCAGTACTTC